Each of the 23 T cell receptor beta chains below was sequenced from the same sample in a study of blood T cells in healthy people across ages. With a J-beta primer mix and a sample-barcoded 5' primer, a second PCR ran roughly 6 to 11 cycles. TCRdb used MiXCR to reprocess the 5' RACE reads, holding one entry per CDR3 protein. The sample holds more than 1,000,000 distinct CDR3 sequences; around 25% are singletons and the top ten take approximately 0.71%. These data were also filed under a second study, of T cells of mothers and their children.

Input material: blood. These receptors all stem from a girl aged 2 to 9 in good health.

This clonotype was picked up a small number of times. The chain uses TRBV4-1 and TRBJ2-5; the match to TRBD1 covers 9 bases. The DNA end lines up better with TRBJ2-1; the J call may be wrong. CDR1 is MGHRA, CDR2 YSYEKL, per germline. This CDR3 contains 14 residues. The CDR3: CASSQVRTGDEQFF. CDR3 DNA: TGCGCCAGCAGCCAAGTCCGGACAGGGGATGAGCAGTTCTTC.

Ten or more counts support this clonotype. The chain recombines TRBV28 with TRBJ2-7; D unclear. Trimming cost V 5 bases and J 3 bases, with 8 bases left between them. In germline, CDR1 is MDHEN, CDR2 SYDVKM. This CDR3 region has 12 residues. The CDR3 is CASSPPFYEQYF. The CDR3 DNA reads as TGTGCCAGCAGTCCGCCATTCTACGAGCAGTACTTC.

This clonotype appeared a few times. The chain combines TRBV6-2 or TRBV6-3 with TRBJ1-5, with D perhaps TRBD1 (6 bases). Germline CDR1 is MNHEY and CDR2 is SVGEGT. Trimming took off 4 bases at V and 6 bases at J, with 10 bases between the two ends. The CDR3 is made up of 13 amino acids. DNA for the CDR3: TGTGCCAGCAGTTGGACAGTAGTTCAGCCCCAGCATTTT. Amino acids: CASSWTVVQPQHF.

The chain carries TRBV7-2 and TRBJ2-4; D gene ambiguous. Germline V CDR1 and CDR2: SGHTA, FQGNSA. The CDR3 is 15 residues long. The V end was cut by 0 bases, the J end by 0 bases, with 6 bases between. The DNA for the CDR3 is TGTGCCAGCAGCTTAGCGCAGTTAGCCAAAAACATTCAGTACTTC. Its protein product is CASSLAQLAKNIQYF.

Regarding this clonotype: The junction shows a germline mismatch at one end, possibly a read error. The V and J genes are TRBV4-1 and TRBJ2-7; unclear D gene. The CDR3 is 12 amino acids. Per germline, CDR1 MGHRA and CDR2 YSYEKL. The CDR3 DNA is TGTGCCAGCAGCCAAGGACCCGACGAGCAGTACTTC. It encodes CASSQGPDEQYF.

The CDR3 spells CASSQGPQNTEAFF. CDR3 DNA sequence: TGTGCCAGCAGCCAAGGTCCGCAGAACACTGAAGCTTTCTTT. V is TRBV3-1 and J is TRBJ1-1; D gene unclear. This CDR3 is built from 14 residues. V was shortened by 1 base and J by 1 base, with 7 bases between the two germline ends. Germline values: CDR1 LGHDT, CDR2 YNNKEL (reference sequence).

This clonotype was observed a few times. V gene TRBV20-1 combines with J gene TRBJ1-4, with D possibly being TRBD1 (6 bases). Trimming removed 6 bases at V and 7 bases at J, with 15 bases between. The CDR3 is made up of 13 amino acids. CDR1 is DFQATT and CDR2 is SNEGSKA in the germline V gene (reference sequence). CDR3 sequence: CSAGAPTLEKLFF. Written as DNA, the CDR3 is TGCAGTGCGGGGGCGCCCACCCTTGAAAAACTGTTTTTT.

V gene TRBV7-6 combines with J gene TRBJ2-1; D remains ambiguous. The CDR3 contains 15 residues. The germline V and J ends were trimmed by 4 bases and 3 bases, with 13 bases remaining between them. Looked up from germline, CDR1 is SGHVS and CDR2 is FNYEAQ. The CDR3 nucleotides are TGTGCCAGCAGCTCGGACCAGCGCAGCTACAATGAGCAGTTCTTC. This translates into CASSSDQRSYNEQFF.

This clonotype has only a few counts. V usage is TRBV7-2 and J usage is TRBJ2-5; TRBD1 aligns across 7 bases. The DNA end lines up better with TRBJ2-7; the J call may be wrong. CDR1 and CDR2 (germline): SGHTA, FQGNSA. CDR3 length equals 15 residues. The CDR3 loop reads CASSLDRGITYEQYF. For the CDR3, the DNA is TGTGCCAGCAGCTTAGACAGGGGAATTACCTACGAGCAGTACTTC.

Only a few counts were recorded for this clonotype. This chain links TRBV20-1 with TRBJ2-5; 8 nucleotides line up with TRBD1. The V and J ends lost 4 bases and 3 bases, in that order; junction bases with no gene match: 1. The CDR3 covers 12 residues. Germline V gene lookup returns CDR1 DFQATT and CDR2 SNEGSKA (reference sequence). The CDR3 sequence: CSAKTGEETQYF. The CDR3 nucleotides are TGCAGTGCTAAGACAGGGGAAGAGACCCAGTACTTC.

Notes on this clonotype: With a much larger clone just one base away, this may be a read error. In DNA, the CDR3 is TGTGTCAGCAGTGAATTCTACGAGCAGTACTTC. This codes for CVSSEFYEQYF. The rearrangement links TRBV25-1 to TRBJ2-7; D ambiguous. The CDR3 has 11 residues. The germline gives CDR1 MGHDK, CDR2 SYGVNS.

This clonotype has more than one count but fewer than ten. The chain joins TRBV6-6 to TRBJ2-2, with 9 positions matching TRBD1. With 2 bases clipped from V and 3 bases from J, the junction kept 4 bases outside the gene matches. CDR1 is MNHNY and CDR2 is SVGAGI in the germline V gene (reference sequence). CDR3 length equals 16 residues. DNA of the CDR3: TGTGCCAGCAGTTACCCCCGGACAGGGGACACCGGGGAGCTGTTTTTT. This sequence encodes CASSYPRTGDTGELFF.

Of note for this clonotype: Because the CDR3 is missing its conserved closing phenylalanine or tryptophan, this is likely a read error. Written as DNA, the CDR3 is TGCGCCAGCAGCTCAAGACTAGCGGGGACCCAGTACCTC. It translates to CASSSRLAGTQYL. This chain uses TRBV5-1 with TRBJ2-5, with 10 bases that match TRBD2. The CDR3 extends over 13 amino acids. The V gene end was trimmed by 3 bases and the J gene end by 7 bases; junction bases not matched to a gene: 3. Germline assignment: CDR1 SGHRS and CDR2 YFSETQ.

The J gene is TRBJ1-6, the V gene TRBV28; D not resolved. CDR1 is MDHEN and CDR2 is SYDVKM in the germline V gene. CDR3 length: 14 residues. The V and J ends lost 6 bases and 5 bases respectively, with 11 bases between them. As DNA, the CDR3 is TGTGCCAGCAGCTTAATACCCGATAATTCACCCCTCCACTTT. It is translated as CASSLIPDNSPLHF.

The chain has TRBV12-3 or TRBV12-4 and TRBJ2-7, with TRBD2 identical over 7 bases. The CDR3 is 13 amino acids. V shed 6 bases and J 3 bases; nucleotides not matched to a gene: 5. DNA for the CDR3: TGTGCCAGCAGAAGCGGGAATTTCTACGAGCAGTACTTC. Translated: CASRSGNFYEQYF.

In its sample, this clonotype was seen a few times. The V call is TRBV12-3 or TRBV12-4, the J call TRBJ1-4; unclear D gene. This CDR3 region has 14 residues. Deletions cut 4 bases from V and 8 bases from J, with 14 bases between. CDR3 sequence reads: CASSSPKLGEKLFF. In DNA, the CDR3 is TGTGCCAGCAGTTCCCCCAAACTTGGGGAAAAACTGTTTTTT.

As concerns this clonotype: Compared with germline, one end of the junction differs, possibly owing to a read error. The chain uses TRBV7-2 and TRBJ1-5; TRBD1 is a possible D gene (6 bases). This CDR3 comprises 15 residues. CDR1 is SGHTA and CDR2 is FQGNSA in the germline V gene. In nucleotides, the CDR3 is TGTGCCGGCAGCTTACTGGGAGGGGGGAATCAGCCCCAGCATTTT. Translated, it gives CAGSLLGGGNQPQHF.

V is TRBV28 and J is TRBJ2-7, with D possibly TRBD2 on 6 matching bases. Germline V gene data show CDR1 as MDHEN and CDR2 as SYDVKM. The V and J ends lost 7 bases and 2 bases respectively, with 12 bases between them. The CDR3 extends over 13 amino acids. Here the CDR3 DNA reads TGTGCCAGCACCGGGACTTACACCTACGAGCAGTACTTC. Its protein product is CASTGTYTYEQYF.

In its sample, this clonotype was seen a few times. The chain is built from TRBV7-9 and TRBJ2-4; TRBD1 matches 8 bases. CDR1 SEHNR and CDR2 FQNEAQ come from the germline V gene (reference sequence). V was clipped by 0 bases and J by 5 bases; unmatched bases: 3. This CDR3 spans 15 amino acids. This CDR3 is CASSLAGTGQNIQYF. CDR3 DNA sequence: TGTGCCAGCAGCTTAGCCGGGACAGGACAAAACATTCAGTACTTC.

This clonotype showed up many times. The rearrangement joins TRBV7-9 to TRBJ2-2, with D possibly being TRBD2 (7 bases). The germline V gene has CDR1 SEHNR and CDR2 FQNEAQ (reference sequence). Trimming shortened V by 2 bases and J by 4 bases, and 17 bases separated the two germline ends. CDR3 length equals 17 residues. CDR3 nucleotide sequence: TGTGCCAGCAGCTTATTCGGCGGGGGCCATGTCACCGGGGAGCTGTTTTTT. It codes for CASSLFGGGHVTGELFF.

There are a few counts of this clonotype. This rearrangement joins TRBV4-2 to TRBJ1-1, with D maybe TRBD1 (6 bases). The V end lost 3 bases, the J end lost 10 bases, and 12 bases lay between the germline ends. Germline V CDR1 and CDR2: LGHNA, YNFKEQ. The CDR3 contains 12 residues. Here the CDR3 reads CASSHRQDAAFF. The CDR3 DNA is TGTGCCAGCAGCCACAGACAGGATGCAGCTTTCTTT.

CDR3 coding DNA: TGTGCCAGCAGCTTAAAAAAAAACGAGCAGTACTTC. Protein: CASSLKKNEQYF. The rearrangement uses TRBV7-2 and TRBJ2-1; no firm D call. The DNA matches TRBJ2-7 better at its end, which makes the J call doubtful. The CDR3 length is 12 residues. The germline CDR1 and CDR2 sequences are SGHTA and FQGNSA.

CDR3: CASRELAQETQYF. CDR3 coding DNA: TGTGCCAGCAGGGAACTAGCACAAGAGACCCAGTACTTC. J is TRBJ2-5 and V is TRBV7-2; tentative D call: TRBD2 (6 bases). The CDR3 sequence is 13 residues long. V lost 6 bases and J lost 2, with 10 bases in between. Germline-derived CDR1 and CDR2 are SGHTA and FQGNSA. The full variable domain, completed using reference TRBV7-2 and TRBJ2-5, is GAGVSQSPSNKVTEKGKDVELRCDPISGHTALYWYRQSLGQGLEFLIYFQGNSAPDKSGLPSDRFSAERTGGSVSTLTIQRTQQEDSAVYLCASRELAQETQYFGPGTRLLVL.